Below, 19 T cell receptor beta chains from the same sample are listed, as sequenced in a study of PD-1 blockade in classical Hodgkin lymphoma. Every patient relapsed after autologous stem cell transplantation, and brentuximab vedotin exposure varied. Clones were sequenced by immunoSEQ multiplex PCR, and TCRdb holds only the in-frame ones, with some missing. The data hold around 44,000 clones, with about 86% observed a single time. The specimen comprised peripheral blood mononuclear cells (PBMCs), sampled before the second cycle of nivolumab. Receptors were obtained from a human donor with classical Hodgkin lymphoma.

The V and J genes are TRBV5-1 and TRBJ2-7, with TRBD2 identical over 11 bases. The CDR3 totals 16 residues. Germline V gene sequence: CDR1 SGHRS, CDR2 YFSETQ. V shed 3 bases, J shed 1 base, and the junction held 6 bases outside the gene matches. CDR3 loop: CASSWGLAAGSYEQYF. CDR3 coding DNA: TGCGCCAGCAGCTGGGGACTAGCGGCGGGGTCCTACGAGCAGTACTTC.

This clone came up once. The chain recombines TRBV5-1 with TRBJ2-5; D remains ambiguous. V shed 0 bases and J shed 0 bases, with 9 bases lying between them. Germline V lookup: CDR1 SGHRS, CDR2 YFSETQ. The CDR3 covers 15 residues. The CDR3 spells CASSLETYYQETQYF. The CDR3 bases are TGCGCCAGCAGCTTGGAGACTTACTACCAAGAGACCCAGTACTTC.

J is TRBJ1-5 and V is TRBV19, with no clear D. Trimming took off 4 bases at V and 7 bases at J, with 5 bases between the two ends. Per germline, CDR1 LNHDA and CDR2 SQIVND (reference sequence). The CDR3 is 11 amino acids. In nucleotides, the CDR3 is TGTGCCAGTAGTAGCGGGCAGCCCCAGCATTTT. Its translation: CASSSGQPQHF.

The V and J genes are TRBV6-5 and TRBJ2-7, with 10 bases fitting TRBD1. V was pared by 6 bases and J by 6 bases, with 8 bases of the junction left unmatched. The CDR3 totals 14 residues. From germline, CDR1 is MNHEY and CDR2 SVGAGI. CDR3: CASSPGQGGREQYF. CDR3 sequence (DNA): TGTGCCAGCAGCCCCGGACAGGGGGGACGCGAGCAGTACTTC.

The V and J genes are TRBV18 and TRBJ1-2, with a possible D match to TRBD1 (5 bases). This CDR3 has 13 residues. Trimming pared 2 bases from V and 4 bases from J, leaving 8 bases between. Germline lookup yields CDR1 KGHSH and CDR2 LQKENI. CDR3 amino acids: CASSPRGPYGYTF. The CDR3 nucleotides read TGTGCCAGCTCACCAAGGGGTCCCTATGGCTACACCTTC.

The chain has TRBV7-3 and TRBJ2-2; tentatively, D is TRBD1 (6 bases). The CDR3 totals 16 residues. Germline V gives CDR1 SGHTA, CDR2 FQGTGA. Trimming took 5 bases from V and 4 from J, leaving 17 bases between them. The CDR3 nucleotides read TGTGCCAGCAGCAATAGGACAGTTTATAGCACCGGGGAGCTGTTTTTT. This encodes CASSNRTVYSTGELFF.

This sequence joins TRBV27 and TRBJ1-5, with D perhaps TRBD1 (6 bases). This CDR3 is 15 amino acids long. The ends were cut back, 2 bases at V and 0 bases at J, with 8 bases in the middle. Germline CDR1 and CDR2: MNHEY and SMNVEV (reference sequence). The CDR3 DNA reads TGTGCCAGCAGTTTACGACAGGATAGCAATCAGCCCCAGCATTTT. Translated: CASSLRQDSNQPQHF.

The chain carries TRBV27 and TRBJ2-7; 10 bases fit TRBD2. V was pared by 6 bases and J by 3 bases, with 2 bases of the junction left unmatched. This CDR3 is 13 amino acids long. In germline, CDR1 is MNHEY, CDR2 SMNVEV (reference sequence). CDR3 region: CASRPSGSYEQYF. DNA of the CDR3: TGTGCCAGCAGGCCTAGCGGGAGCTACGAGCAGTACTTC.

CDR3 nucleotides: TGTGCCAGTAGTATCACACAGGTAAAGGCGTCCTACAATGAGCAGTTCTTC. This gives the protein CASSITQVKASYNEQFF. The rearrangement joins TRBV19 to TRBJ2-1; weak D call: TRBD1 (5 bases). Germline V gives CDR1 LNHDA, CDR2 SQIVND (reference sequence). V lost 3 bases to trimming and J lost 1 base, with 16 bases between them. The CDR3 runs 17 residues. Filled out from reference TRBV19 and TRBJ2-1, the complete variable domain reads DGGITQSPKYLFRKEGQNVTLSCEQNLNHDAMYWYRQDPGQGLRLIYYSQIVNDFQKGDIAEGYSVSREKKESFPLTVTSAQKNPTAFYLCASSITQVKASYNEQFFGPGTRLTVL.

The chain carries TRBV5-8 and TRBJ1-3, with D possibly TRBD1 on 5 matching bases. The V gene lost 4 bases and the J gene lost 0 bases, with 8 bases spanning the gap. The CDR3 length is 14 residues. Germline V gene data show CDR1 as SGHTS and CDR2 as YDEGEE. DNA of the CDR3: TGTGCCAGCAGCCGGGACTTCTCTGGAAACACCATATATTTT. Its translation is CASSRDFSGNTIYF.

The rearrangement joins TRBV5-1 to TRBJ2-6; maybe TRBD1 (7 bases). This CDR3 has 18 amino acids. Germline V CDR1 and CDR2: SGHRS, YFSETQ. V was cut by 4 bases and J by 2 bases, with 19 bases left in between. CDR3 region: CASSPRTGAGTGANVLTF. The CDR3 nucleotides are TGCGCCAGCAGCCCGAGGACAGGAGCGGGTACTGGGGCCAACGTCCTGACTTTC.

The rearrangement joins TRBV27 to TRBJ2-1, with unresolved D. Trimming pared 7 bases from V and 4 bases from J, leaving 11 bases between. This CDR3 is 13 amino acids long. Germline lookup yields CDR1 MNHEY and CDR2 SMNVEV (reference sequence). CDR3 bases: TGTGCCAGCAAAGGAAGGAGATACAATGAGCAGTTCTTC. Its translation: CASKGRRYNEQFF.

This clone is a singleton in its sample. V usage is TRBV5-4 and J usage is TRBJ2-1, with TRBD2 matching 8 bases. With V trimmed by 0 bases and J by 7 bases, 6 bases remained unmatched. The length of the CDR3 is 15 residues. Germline CDR1 SGHNT, CDR2 YYREEE (reference sequence). CDR3 loop: CASSLGVLAANEQFF. The CDR3 DNA reads TGTGCCAGCAGCTTGGGGGTACTAGCGGCTAATGAGCAGTTCTTC.

The chain joins TRBV5-8 to TRBJ2-2; 7 bases map to TRBD1. V gave up 5 bases and J gave up 2 bases; unmatched junction bases: 3. Germline V CDR1 and CDR2: SGHTS, YDEGEE. This CDR3 spans 14 amino acids. This CDR3 reads CASSGTANTGELFF. The CDR3 coding sequence is TGTGCCAGCAGTGGGACAGCAAACACCGGGGAGCTGTTTTTT.

The chain couples TRBV2 to TRBJ2-1; either TRBD1 or TRBD2 may supply D (6 bases each). V shed 8 bases and J shed 0 bases, with 17 bases lying between them. The CDR3 spans 16 residues. CDR1 SNHLY and CDR2 FYNNEI come from the germline V gene. This chain's CDR3 is CASSPQGGISYNEQFF. CDR3 nucleotides: TGTGCCAGCTCGCCACAAGGGGGGATCTCCTACAATGAGCAGTTCTTC.

The chain combines TRBV2 with TRBJ1-2; unclear D gene. This CDR3 contains 13 residues. The V gene's germline CDR1 is SNHLY and CDR2 FYNNEI. Trimming shortened V by 6 bases and J by 4 bases, and 12 bases separated the two germline ends. CDR3 protein: CASSESKAYGYTF. The CDR3 DNA follows: TGTGCCAGCAGCGAATCCAAAGCCTATGGCTACACCTTC.

The chain couples TRBV5-4 to TRBJ1-5; D call uncertain. Germline values: CDR1 SGHNT, CDR2 YYREEE (reference sequence). The CDR3 is 12 residues long. Deletions cut 5 bases from V and 3 bases from J, with 6 bases between. CDR3 in DNA: TGTGCCAGCAGGTTTCTCAATCAGCCCCAGCATTTT. It codes for CASRFLNQPQHF.

This clone has only one observation. This chain connects TRBV4-2 to TRBJ2-2; D gene uncertain. The germline gives CDR1 LGHNA, CDR2 YNFKEQ. This CDR3 contains 13 residues. Trimming removed 0 bases from V and 7 bases from J, with 6 bases in between. Written as DNA, the CDR3 is TGTGCCAGCAGCCAAGATCGAATCGGGGAGCTGTTTTTT. Its protein is CASSQDRIGELFF.

V and J are TRBV2 and TRBJ2-7, with 7 bases lining up with TRBD1. The junction had 18 bases not matched to a gene; V was cut back by 7 bases and J by 6 bases. The length of the CDR3 is 16 residues. Germline V CDR1 and CDR2: SNHLY, FYNNEI. The CDR3 protein is CASTSLLDRLFFEQYF. As DNA, the CDR3 is TGTGCCAGCACCTCGCTGCTGGACAGGCTATTCTTCGAGCAGTACTTC.